The 7 T cell receptor beta chains given below trace back to one sample, sequenced in a study of blood T cell repertoires in COVID-19. Repertoires were generated with immunoSEQ multiplex PCR, while TCRdb's copy carries only in-frame clones and drops some. The data contain fewer than 200,000 clones, approximately 84% of them seen just once; the ten biggest clones take up around 2.7%. Sequencing was performed on peripheral blood. The receptor source for this set is a woman aged 80 or over with COVID-19, enrolled during active disease.

The chain links TRBV2 to TRBJ1-3; no definite D call. This CDR3 comprises 14 residues. Germline assignment: CDR1 SNHLY and CDR2 FYNNEI. With 8 bases removed from V and 4 bases from J, the gap between germline ends came to 15 bases. The CDR3 reads CASATATAGNTIYF. The CDR3 bases are TGTGCCAGCGCGACGGCCACAGCAGGAAACACCATATATTTT.

The chain has TRBV27 and TRBJ2-1, with TRBD2 matching over 12 bases. Germline CDR1 MNHEY, CDR2 SMNVEV (reference sequence). The CDR3 contains 18 residues. Trimming at V came to 1 base and at J to 5 bases, leaving 9 bases not matched to a gene. CDR3 nucleotides: TGTGCCAGCAGTTTATTACTAGCGGGAGGTGGGAAAGACAATGAGCAGTTCTTC. This translates into CASSLLLAGGGKDNEQFF.

The chain joins TRBV7-8 to TRBJ1-3, with unresolved D. Trimming took 1 base from V and 2 from J, leaving 9 bases between them. The germline gives CDR1 SGHVS, CDR2 FQNEAQ. This CDR3 has 15 residues. The CDR3 sequence is CASSLVHGTGNTIYF. The DNA for the CDR3 is TGTGCCAGCAGCTTAGTGCACGGGACTGGAAACACCATATATTTT. Variable domain in full (rest from reference TRBV7-8 and TRBJ1-3): GAGVSQSPRYKVAKRGQDVALRCDPISGHVSLFWYQQALGQGPEFLTYFQNEAQLDKSGLPSDRFFAERPEGSVSTLKIQRTQQEDSAVYLCASSLVHGTGNTIYFGEGSWLTVV.

The chain has TRBV12-3 or TRBV12-4 and TRBJ2-3; perhaps TRBD2 as D (6 bases). The CDR3 contains 12 residues. Trimming cost V 5 bases and J 8 bases, with 11 bases left between them. CDR3 residues: CASSETGGTQYF. CDR3 DNA sequence: TGTGCCAGCAGTGAGACCGGGGGTACGCAGTATTTT.

The V and J genes are TRBV3-1 (or the pseudogene TRBV3-2) and TRBJ2-7, with D unclear. CDR1 and CDR2 from the germline V gene are LGHDT and YNNKEL (reference sequence). The CDR3 has 16 residues. The V and J ends lost 4 bases and 4 bases respectively, with 20 bases between them. CDR3 nucleotide sequence: TGTGCCAGCAGCCCCCAGAGACACCGAACCCCTTACGAGCAGTACTTC. It is translated as CASSPQRHRTPYEQYF.

This chain connects TRBV7-2 to TRBJ2-2; D may be TRBD1 (6 bases). Germline V gene sequence: CDR1 SGHTA, CDR2 FQGNSA. With 5 bases removed from V and 7 bases from J, the gap between germline ends came to 11 bases. The length of the CDR3 is 13 residues. The CDR3 region is CASSPEGVGELFF. CDR3 bases: TGTGCCAGCAGCCCCGAGGGGGTCGGGGAGCTGTTTTTT. Together with reference TRBV7-2 and TRBJ2-2, the CDR3 gives the full variable domain: GAGVSQSPSNKVTEKGKDVELRCDPISGHTALYWYRQSLGQGLEFLIYFQGNSAPDKSGLPSDRFSAERTGGSVSTLTIQRTQQEDSAVYLCASSPEGVGELFFGEGSRLTVL.

The V call is TRBV28, the J call TRBJ2-1; 7 positions match TRBD1. This CDR3 is 14 amino acids long. V shed 8 bases and J 0 bases; nucleotides not matched to a gene: 4. Germline CDR1 is MDHEN and CDR2 is SYDVKM. CDR3 loop: CASQDRHSYNEQFF. The CDR3, as DNA: TGTGCCAGCCAGGACAGGCACTCCTACAATGAGCAGTTCTTC.